This TCR beta chain emerged from a study of T-cell memory formation after mild COVID-19. Study-level findings and limits: Day 15 to 85 contractors were CD4/CD8 balanced; later expanders leaned CD4+.

TCRdb re-called the 5' RACE reads with MiXCR, one entry per CDR3 protein. The repertoire consists of under 300,000 distinct CDR3 sequences, with approximately 19% occurring once and the leading ten covering 23%. V lost 3 bases and J lost 2; bases outside the gene matches: 6. The CDR3 consists of 16 residues. Germline CDR1 reads SGDLS; CDR2 reads YYNGEE. This clonotype occurred a few times. Its antigen is not known. V gene TRBV9 combines with J gene TRBJ2-5, with 11 bases matching TRBD1. The TCR was taken from a man aged 18 to 29 who had mild COVID-19 (a few samples of this study predate the infection). Cell type and time point are not known. Sequencing input: PBMCs or a T cell subset sorted from them (not recorded which). In DNA, the CDR3 is TGTGCCAGCAGCGCTGGGACAGGGGGGATTCAAGAGACCCAGTACTTC. Translation gives CASSAGTGGIQETQYF. Filled out from reference TRBV9 and TRBJ2-5, the complete variable domain reads DSGVTQTPKHLITATGQRVTLRCSPRSGDLSVYWYQQSLDQGLQFLIQYYNGEERAKGNILERFSAQQFPDLHSELNLSSLELGDSALYFCASSAGTGGIQETQYFGPGTRLLVL.